This paragraph reports one T cell receptor beta chain. What it recognizes is unknown. This sample was taken from a study of OX40 agonist ivuxolimab in advanced cancers. Generated by immunoSEQ multiplex PCR, the TCRdb table keeps only in-frame clones and is missing some. Of 83,000 or so clones detected, approximately 90% appear once; the ten largest clones hold around 0.69%. This CDR3 region has 14 residues. J was trimmed by 4 bases and V by 2 bases; bases with no gene match: 3. Germline V gives CDR1 SGHTA, CDR2 FQGNSA. Overall study results and limits: Expanded peripheral T-cell antigen specificity went undetermined.

The receptor's source is an adult with an advanced solid tumor such as melanoma, head and neck, liver or kidney cancer. The sequences come from CD4+ or CD8+ T cells sorted from blood, collected in a trial of the OX40 agonist ivuxolimab. The J gene is TRBJ2-3, the V gene TRBV7-2; 7 bases fit TRBD1. The CDR3 is CASSLIDRADTQYF. The CDR3 bases are TGTGCCAGCAGCTTAATCGACAGGGCAGATACGCAGTATTTT.